Below, 30 T cell receptor beta chains from the same sample are listed, as sequenced in a study of CD8 T cells in ankylosing spondylitis. TCRdb independently ran MiXCR on the 5' RACE reads; one entry per CDR3 protein. This sample has 150,000 to 200,000 distinct CDR3 sequences; around a sixth occur once, and the top ten carry more than 3.5%. Sequences were obtained from blood, either unsorted or a sorted T cell fraction (not recorded which). These receptor sequences come from a male donor under 30 with ankylosing spondylitis or in good health (not recorded which).

This clonotype was observed a handful of times. This chain uses TRBV10-1 with TRBJ2-7; 9 bases map to TRBD2. CDR1 is WNHNN, CDR2 SYGVQD, per germline (reference sequence). There are 14 residues in the CDR3. J lost 1 base, V lost 6 bases, and 4 bases had no gene match. Here the CDR3 DNA reads TGCGCCAGCAGGAGACTAGCGGCGTCCTACGAGCAGTACGTC. Translation: CASRRLAASYEQYV.

This clonotype was counted at least ten times. The chain links TRBV7-2 to TRBJ2-3; no definite D call. The germline V and J ends were trimmed by 3 bases and 2 bases, with 18 bases remaining between them. The CDR3 consists of 17 residues. Germline loops: CDR1 SGHTA, CDR2 FQGNSA. The CDR3 region has the DNA TGTGCCAGCAGCTTCCCGGGCGGAAACCGAGCCACAGATACGCAGTATTTT. It is translated as CASSFPGGNRATDTQYF.

This clonotype was recorded many times. The chain carries TRBV7-2 and TRBJ2-7; the match to TRBD2 covers 8 bases. The germline V gene has CDR1 SGHTA and CDR2 FQGNSA. After removal of 6 bases from V and 3 bases from J, the junction contained 7 bases not matched to a gene. The CDR3 is 14 amino acids. The CDR3 here is CASRVAGRSYEQYF. The CDR3 bases are TGTGCCAGCAGAGTAGCGGGACGAAGCTACGAGCAGTACTTC.

The table lists this clonotype with a count of one. V is TRBV20-1 and J is TRBJ2-1; 7 nucleotides agree with TRBD2. The germline CDR1 and CDR2 sequences are DFQATT and SNEGSKA (reference sequence). The CDR3 extends over 11 amino acids. Losses at the gene ends were 2 bases for V and 9 bases for J; bases not matched to a gene: 1. The CDR3 nucleotides read TGCAGTGCTAGACTAGCGGTTGAGCAGTTCTTC. Residues: CSARLAVEQFF.

This clonotype turned up a few times. This chain uses TRBV12-3 or TRBV12-4 with TRBJ1-6; D remains ambiguous. The CDR3 contains 14 residues. V was pared by 6 bases and J by 3 bases, with 9 bases between. The CDR3 sequence: CASRRVDYNSPLHF. The CDR3 coding sequence is TGTGCCAGCAGGCGCGTAGACTATAATTCACCCCTCCACTTT.

This clonotype showed up many times. V usage is TRBV7-9 and J usage is TRBJ2-2; weak D call: TRBD2 (6 bases). The CDR3 is 14 amino acids. V lost 11 bases to trimming and J lost 2 bases, with 15 bases between them. In germline, CDR1 is SEHNR, CDR2 FQNEAQ (reference sequence). The chain's CDR3 is CASEGTSNTGELFF. The CDR3 nucleotides read TGTGCCTCAGAAGGGACTTCCAACACCGGGGAGCTGTTTTTT.

This clonotype was counted many times. The CDR3 DNA reads as TGTGCCAGCAGCTTAGCTAGCGGGAGGCCCGGAGATACGCAGTATTTT. It yields the protein CASSLASGRPGDTQYF. The chain combines TRBV11-2 with TRBJ2-3; 11 bases map to TRBD2. Germline CDR1 is SGHAT and CDR2 is FQNNGV. CDR3 length: 16 residues. After removal of 1 base from V and 5 bases from J, the junction contained 5 bases not matched to a gene.

The chain links TRBV29-1 to TRBJ1-2; D is unresolved. CDR3 size: 14 residues. Germline-derived CDR1 and CDR2 are SQVTM and ANQGSEA. V lost 3 bases, J lost 3 bases, and 14 bases lay in between. This chain's CDR3 is CSVEGRNTYYGYTF. CDR3 DNA sequence: TGCAGCGTTGAGGGCAGGAACACTTACTATGGCTACACCTTC.

The chain is built from TRBV12-3 or TRBV12-4 and TRBJ2-1; a weak D match, TRBD2 (6 bases). Trimming cost V 7 bases and J 0 bases, with 16 bases left between them. The CDR3 extends over 16 amino acids. The CDR3 reads CASTPGGVLSYNEQFF. The CDR3 DNA sequence: TGTGCCAGCACTCCCGGGGGTGTCCTCTCCTACAATGAGCAGTTCTTC.

This clonotype appeared many times. V is TRBV5-1 and J is TRBJ2-1; TRBD2 matches at 11 bases. With V trimmed by 4 bases and J by 3 bases, 3 bases remained unmatched. Germline CDR1 SGHRS, CDR2 YFSETQ. The CDR3 is 15 residues long. CDR3 sequence (DNA): TGCGCCAGCAGCCGTAGCGGGAGGGACTACAATGAGCAGTTCTTC. Residues: CASSRSGRDYNEQFF.

This clonotype was seen at least ten times. The CDR3 spells CASSAGTSGYYNEQFF. The CDR3 region has the DNA TGTGCCAGCAGCGCCGGGACTAGCGGGTATTACAATGAGCAGTTCTTC. The chain uses TRBV5-5 and TRBJ2-1; 12 bases agree with TRBD2. V dropped 4 bases and J dropped 4; count of bases not matched to a gene: 6. The CDR3 is 16 amino acids. Germline CDR1 is SGHKS and CDR2 is YYEKEE (reference sequence).

The gene calls are TRBV29-1 and TRBJ2-7; possible D gene TRBD1, 6 bases. This CDR3 comprises 12 residues. Between the trimmed V and J ends, which lost 6 bases and 6 bases, there was a span of 15 bases. Germline V gives CDR1 SQVTM, CDR2 ANQGSEA. Here the CDR3 reads CSVDIQGCEQYV. Here the CDR3 DNA reads TGCAGCGTAGACATACAGGGTTGCGAGCAGTACGTC.

CDR3: CASSIDSRETQYF. The DNA for the CDR3 is TGTGCCAGTAGTATAGATAGCAGAGAGACCCAGTACTTC. The chain carries TRBV19 and TRBJ2-5; D not certain. The CDR3 has 13 residues. Per germline, CDR1 LNHDA and CDR2 SQIVND (reference sequence). V lost 0 bases to trimming and J lost 4 bases, with 6 bases between them.

This clonotype showed up many times. The chain links TRBV11-2 to TRBJ2-3, with a possible D match to TRBD2 (5 bases). Germline CDR1 is SGHAT and CDR2 is FQNNGV. V lost 0 bases and J lost 2, with 12 bases in between. This CDR3 region has 16 residues. CDR3 nucleotides: TGTGCCAGCAGCTTAGATCGGTTCCGGGACACAGATACGCAGTATTTT. This translates into CASSLDRFRDTDTQYF.

The chain uses TRBV29-1 and TRBJ2-5, with D possibly matching TRBD2 (6 bases). Germline loops: CDR1 SQVTM, CDR2 ANQGSEA. This CDR3 spans 14 amino acids. Trimming took 6 bases from V and 5 from J, leaving 19 bases between them. CDR3 bases: TGCAGCGTCGGGCAGGGAGGTACTGGGGAGACCCAGTACTTC. This encodes CSVGQGGTGETQYF.

The chain uses TRBV6-1 and TRBJ2-7, with D maybe TRBD2 (5 bases). Trimming stripped 10 bases from V and 2 bases from J, with 6 bases between. The CDR3 runs to 10 residues. Germline CDR1 reads MNHNS; CDR2 reads SASEGT. For the CDR3, the DNA is TGTGCCACCGGGACCTACGAGCAGTACGTC. It yields the protein CATGTYEQYV.

This clonotype occurred many times. This sequence joins TRBV18 and TRBJ2-1; TRBD2 is a possible D gene (5 bases). The CDR3 sequence is 15 residues long. V dropped 2 bases and J dropped 3 bases, with 11 bases sitting between them. Per the germline V gene, CDR1 is KGHSH and CDR2 is LQKENI. The CDR3 loop reads CASSPKSGYYNEQFF. The CDR3 DNA reads TGTGCCAGCTCACCAAAAAGCGGTTACTACAATGAGCAGTTCTTC.

This clonotype was seen repeatedly, ten times or more. The V gene is TRBV6-2 or TRBV6-3, the J gene TRBJ2-1; D possibly corresponds to TRBD2 (6 bases). The V end lost 0 bases, the J end lost 7 bases, and 7 bases lay between the germline ends. Germline CDR1 and CDR2: MNHEY and SVGEGT. This CDR3 has 13 amino acids. The CDR3 here is CASSYSSGNEQFF. CDR3 in DNA: TGTGCCAGCAGTTACTCGAGCGGGAATGAGCAGTTCTTC.

This rearrangement joins TRBV6-2 or TRBV6-3 to TRBJ2-1; D is undetermined. V dropped 2 bases and J dropped 0 bases, with 8 bases sitting between them. CDR1 MNHEY and CDR2 SVGEGT come from the germline V gene. This CDR3 is built from 15 residues. The CDR3 protein is CASSYLFGSYNEQFF. The CDR3 DNA reads TGTGCCAGCAGTTACCTATTTGGCTCCTACAATGAGCAGTTCTTC.

There are many counts of this clonotype. This chain uses TRBV7-6 with TRBJ2-5; a weak D match, TRBD1 (6 bases). V shed 4 bases and J shed 4 bases, with 16 bases lying between them. Germline CDR1 SGHVS, CDR2 FNYEAQ. This CDR3 is built from 15 residues. DNA for the CDR3: TGTGCCAGCAGCTCGACGGGGCTCAGGGGAGAGACCCAGTACTTC. Translation gives CASSSTGLRGETQYF.

Ten or more counts support this clonotype. The V gene is TRBV20-1, the J gene TRBJ1-4, with 7 nucleotides matching TRBD1. V was pared by 2 bases and J by 4 bases, with 1 base of the junction left unmatched. Germline V CDR1 and CDR2: DFQATT, SNEGSKA (reference sequence). This CDR3 has 13 amino acids. Here the CDR3 reads CSARQGVNEKLFF. The CDR3 bases are TGCAGTGCTAGACAGGGGGTTAATGAAAAACTGTTTTTT.

This clonotype has at least ten counts. The chain uses TRBV5-1 and TRBJ2-7; D is possibly TRBD2 (5 bases). Germline CDR1 reads SGHRS; CDR2 reads YFSETQ. The V and J ends lost 2 bases and 2 bases respectively, with 11 bases between them. This CDR3 region has 14 residues. This CDR3 is CASSFVGRPYEQYF. The CDR3 DNA is TGCGCCAGCAGCTTCGTGGGGAGACCCTACGAGCAGTACTTC.

This clonotype was counted only a few times. The genes are TRBV6-5 and TRBJ2-1; D gene uncertain. The CDR3 sequence is 15 residues long. The germline V and J ends were trimmed by 0 bases and 4 bases, with 10 bases remaining between them. CDR1 and CDR2 from the germline V gene are MNHEY and SVGAGI. In DNA form, the CDR3 reads TGTGCCAGCAGTTACTCTCCCGTAGAGTACAATGAGCAGTTCTTC. Encoded protein: CASSYSPVEYNEQFF.

This clonotype was detected ten times or more. The V call is TRBV3-1, the J call TRBJ2-1; TRBD2 aligns across 7 bases. Germline V gene data show CDR1 as LGHDT and CDR2 as YNNKEL (reference sequence). The CDR3 has 15 amino acids. J was trimmed by 6 bases and V by 1 base; bases with no gene match: 6. As DNA, the CDR3 is TGTGCCAGCAGCCAAGCGACTAGCTCTGGCAATGAGCAGTTCTTC. Protein: CASSQATSSGNEQFF.

The chain joins TRBV7-9 to TRBJ2-1, with 11 bases matching TRBD2. V lost 4 bases to trimming and J lost 8 bases; unmatched junction nucleotides: 10. This CDR3 contains 16 residues. The germline gives CDR1 SEHNR, CDR2 FQNEAQ (reference sequence). The CDR3 coding sequence is TGTGCCAGCAGCTCCTCGGTTAGCGGGAGGGCTCATGAGCAGTTCTTC. This codes for CASSSSVSGRAHEQFF.

This clonotype was seen at least ten times. V and J are TRBV12-3 or TRBV12-4 and TRBJ2-5, with TRBD2 as a possible D gene (5 bases). The CDR3 runs 13 residues. V lost 7 bases and J lost 2, with 11 bases in between. The CDR3 loop reads CASKEAGQETQYF. The CDR3 DNA sequence: TGTGCCAGCAAGGAGGCGGGTCAAGAGACCCAGTACTTC.

The rearrangement joins TRBV20-1 to TRBJ2-7, with 10 bases fitting TRBD2. The germline V gene encodes CDR1 DFQATT and CDR2 SNEGSKA (reference sequence). CDR3 length: 16 amino acids. V trimming: 3 bases; J trimming: 3 bases; junction bases outside the gene matches: 11. CDR3 sequence: CSARGAASGRIYEQYF. The CDR3 nucleotides are TGCAGTGCTAGGGGGGCCGCTAGCGGGAGAATCTACGAGCAGTACTTC.

In its sample, this clonotype was seen many times. V is TRBV6-2 or TRBV6-3 and J is TRBJ2-1, with 8 bases identical to TRBD2. The CDR3 loop spans 15 amino acids. The ends lost 6 bases at V and 7 bases at J; junction bases unmatched: 11. Germline CDR1 and CDR2: MNHEY and SVGEGT. The CDR3 region is CASRPSGTRSNEQFF. The CDR3 region has the DNA TGTGCCAGCAGACCTTCCGGGACTAGATCTAATGAGCAGTTCTTC.

The chain has TRBV2 and TRBJ2-7; D not certain. Germline V CDR1 and CDR2: SNHLY, FYNNEI. The CDR3 runs to 14 residues. Trimming took 3 bases from V and 6 from J, leaving 15 bases between them. The CDR3: CASSDYPQGSEQYF. DNA for the CDR3: TGTGCCAGCAGTGACTATCCCCAAGGCAGCGAGCAGTACTTC.

This clonotype has only a few counts. This chain links TRBV7-9 with TRBJ1-1; D call uncertain. Trimming took 1 base from V and 1 from J, leaving 13 bases between them. This CDR3 region has 16 residues. The germline V gene has CDR1 SEHNR and CDR2 FQNEAQ (reference sequence). CDR3: CASSLGSGSGNTEAFF. CDR3 nucleotide sequence: TGTGCCAGCAGCTTAGGATCGGGGAGTGGGAACACTGAAGCTTTCTTT.